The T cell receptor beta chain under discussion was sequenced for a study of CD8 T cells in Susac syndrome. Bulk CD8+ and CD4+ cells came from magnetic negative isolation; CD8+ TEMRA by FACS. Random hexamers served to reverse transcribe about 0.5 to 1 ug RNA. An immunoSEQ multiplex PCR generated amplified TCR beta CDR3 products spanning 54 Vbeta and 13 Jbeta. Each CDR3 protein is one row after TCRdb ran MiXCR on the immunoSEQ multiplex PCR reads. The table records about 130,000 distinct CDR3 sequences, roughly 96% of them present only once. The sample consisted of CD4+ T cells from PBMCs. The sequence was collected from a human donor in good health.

The CDR3 loop reads CASTPGEIETEAFF. DNA for the CDR3: TGTGCCAGCACCCCAGGGGAGATCGAGACTGAAGCTTTCTTT. The chain links TRBV7-8 to TRBJ1-1; D is possibly TRBD1 (6 bases). V was shortened by 7 bases and J by 5 bases, with 17 bases between the two germline ends. The CDR3 totals 14 residues. Looked up from germline, CDR1 is SGHVS and CDR2 is FQNEAQ.